This T cell receptor (beta chain) was profiled in a study of cytomegalovirus exposure and HLA in healthy donors. Overall study findings and caveats: Reports indicate that TCR beta sequences accurately predicted the HLA-A and HLA-B alleles of most subjects. An analysis that was carried out later associated 15,000 to 20,000 TCR beta sequences with HLA alleles at 0.05 false discovery rate.

V lost 5 bases to trimming and J lost 11 bases; unmatched junction nucleotides: 6. From germline, CDR1 is MDHEN and CDR2 SYDVKM. CDR3 length: 12 amino acids. The PCR contained 60 Vbeta and 13 Jbeta primers. Per the original methods: In a later analysis, 70 million to 80 million unique TCR beta chains included roughly 11 million shared by two or more donors. Profiled with immunoSEQ multiplex PCR; TCRdb holds only in-frame clones, not every one. That table furnishes V, J and clone size, whereas the DNA furnished D and trimming. The sample records some 200,000 clones, just over 75% being singletons. Details on this clone: Its antigen is not known.

The chain employs TRBV28 and TRBJ1-2; 9 bases map to TRBD1. The clonotype comes from a young man in good health and CMV-seronegative. Specimen: PBMCs. CDR3 in amino acids: CASSPPGQGYTF. The CDR3 DNA sequence: TGTGCCAGCAGTCCCCCGGGACAGGGATACACCTTC.